A few counts support the clone carrying this T cell receptor (beta chain). The data are from a study of blood T cell repertoires in COVID-19. From germline, CDR1 is SQVTM and CDR2 ANQGSEA. Trimming removed 7 bases from V and 11 bases from J; junction bases left unmatched: 13. The CDR3 is 13 residues long. Clones were sequenced by immunoSEQ multiplex PCR, and TCRdb holds only the in-frame ones, with some missing. Here the sample spans some 260,000 clones, around 84% being singletons. Sample: PBMCs or T cells enriched from blood (not recorded which). The chain carries TRBV29-1 and TRBJ2-5; 10 bases fit TRBD2. The sequence was collected from a man aged 35 to 55 who had recovered from COVID-19. As DNA, the CDR3 is TGCAGCGGCGACAGCGGGAGGGCCTTGGGTCAGTACTTC. Its protein is CSGDSGRALGQYF.